These 6 T cell receptor beta chains came from one sample sequenced in a study of CD8 T cells in Susac syndrome. With random hexamers, 0.5 to 1 ug RNA was reverse transcribed. TCRdb analysed the immunoSEQ multiplex PCR reads with MiXCR anew, one entry per CDR3 protein. Of about 25,000 distinct CDR3 sequences in the sample, around 94% were seen once. The sample comprised CD8+ T cells from PBMCs. The receptors come from a human donor in good health.

This rearrangement joins TRBV4-3 to TRBJ2-3; possibly TRBD2 for D (6 bases). Trimming cost V 3 bases and J 0 bases, with 13 bases left between them. This CDR3 region has 16 residues. Per germline, CDR1 LGHNA and CDR2 YSLEER. The CDR3 loop reads CASSQALASSTDTQYF. For the CDR3, the DNA is TGCGCCAGCAGCCAGGCTCTAGCGTCAAGCACAGATACGCAGTATTTT.

The rearrangement uses TRBV19 and TRBJ2-1, with D possibly matching TRBD1 (5 bases). Trimming pared 3 bases from V and 0 bases from J, leaving 12 bases between. CDR1 is LNHDA and CDR2 is SQIVND in the germline V gene (reference sequence). The CDR3 has 16 amino acids. Written as DNA, the CDR3 is TGTGCCAGTAGTATTTTTCAGGGAAGCTCCTACAATGAGCAGTTCTTC. Its translation is CASSIFQGSSYNEQFF. Variable domain in full (rest from reference TRBV19 and TRBJ2-1): DGGITQSPKYLFRKEGQNVTLSCEQNLNHDAMYWYRQDPGQGLRLIYYSQIVNDFQKGDIAEGYSVSREKKESFPLTVTSAQKNPTAFYLCASSIFQGSSYNEQFFGPGTRLTVL.

This clonotype was recorded once. The CDR3 protein is CASSLERTSYGYTF. CDR3 bases: TGTGCCAGCAGCTTAGAACGGACCAGCTATGGCTACACCTTC. The chain couples TRBV7-9 to TRBJ1-2; D is unresolved. CDR3 size: 14 residues. CDR1 and CDR2 (germline): SEHNR, FQNEAQ (reference sequence). V lost 1 base and J 4 bases, leaving 10 bases between the germline ends. Full variable domain (rest looked up from reference TRBV7-9 and TRBJ1-2): DTGVSQNPRHKITKRGQNVTFRCDPISEHNRLYWYRQTLGQGPEFLTYFQNEAQLEKSRLLSDRFSAERPKGSFSTLEIQRTEQGDSAMYLCASSLERTSYGYTFGSGTRLTVV.

This rearrangement joins TRBV12-3 or TRBV12-4 to TRBJ1-5, with a possible D match to TRBD1 (5 bases). The CDR3 totals 14 residues. The germline V and J ends were trimmed by 2 bases and 6 bases, with 11 bases remaining between them. The CDR3 reads CASSLTRVTQPQHF. CDR3 coding DNA: TGTGCCAGCAGTTTAACCAGGGTAACTCAGCCCCAGCATTTT.

The chain couples TRBV29-1 to TRBJ2-7; TRBD1 matches 9 bases. The V gene end was trimmed by 4 bases and the J gene end by 2 bases; junction bases not matched to a gene: 3. The germline gives CDR1 SQVTM, CDR2 ANQGSEA. The CDR3 is 13 amino acids. CDR3 coding DNA: TGCAGCGTTGCGGGACAGGGCCCCTACGAGCAGTACTTC. It translates to CSVAGQGPYEQYF.

J is TRBJ1-4 and V is TRBV4-3; D remains ambiguous. Germline CDR1 is LGHNA and CDR2 is YSLEER. The V end lost 1 base, the J end lost 4 bases, and 13 bases lay between the germline ends. The CDR3 extends over 16 amino acids. The CDR3 reads CASSQASSFLNEKLFF. The CDR3 DNA reads as TGCGCCAGCAGCCAAGCCTCCTCCTTCCTTAATGAAAAACTGTTTTTT.